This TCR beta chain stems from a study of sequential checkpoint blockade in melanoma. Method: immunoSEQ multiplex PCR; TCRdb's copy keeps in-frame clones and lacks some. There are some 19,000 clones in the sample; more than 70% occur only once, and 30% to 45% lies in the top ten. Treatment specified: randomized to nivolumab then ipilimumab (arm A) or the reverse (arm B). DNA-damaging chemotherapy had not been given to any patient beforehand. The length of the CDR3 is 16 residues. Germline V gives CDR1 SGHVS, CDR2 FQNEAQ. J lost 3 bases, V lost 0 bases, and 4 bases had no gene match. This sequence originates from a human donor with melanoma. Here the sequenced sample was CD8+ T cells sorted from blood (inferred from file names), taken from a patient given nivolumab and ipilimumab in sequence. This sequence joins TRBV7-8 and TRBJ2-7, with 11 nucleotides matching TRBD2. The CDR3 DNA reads TGTGCCAGCAGCTTAGCTGGGACTAGCGGACGCTACGAGCAGTACTTC. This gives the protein CASSLAGTSGRYEQYF.